This entry features one T cell receptor beta chain sequence. The antigen is undetermined. Germline and junction disagree at one end, which may indicate a read error. This sample was included in a study of brain T cells in children with intractable seizures. Study outcomes and limitations: Pre-surgery blood may have been undersampled, hiding some clones. Viral specificity was inferred only from CDR3 similarity; HCMV serostatus was unknown.

Specified time point: blood from clinic visit 5 months post-surgery; TSC patient then seizure free. Only cases whose brain tissue showed the highest T cell transcript signatures were sequenced. At least one anti-epileptic drug was given before surgery. The CDR3 spans 14 residues. Germline values: CDR1 SQVTM, CDR2 ANQGSEA. Here immunoSEQ multiplex PCR was the method, and the copy in TCRdb shows in-frame clones only, minus some. The sample lists about 340,000 clones; approximately 93% were seen once. The genes are TRBV29-1 and TRBJ2-3; no firm D call. The TCR sequence derives from a boy less than two years old with tuberous sclerosis and intractable seizures. Sequencing was performed on peripheral blood, taken approximately 5 months after surgery. The CDR3 bases are TGCAGCGTCGAAGGGCGTTTTATCACAGATACGCAGTATTTT. Amino acids: CSVEGRFITDTQYF.